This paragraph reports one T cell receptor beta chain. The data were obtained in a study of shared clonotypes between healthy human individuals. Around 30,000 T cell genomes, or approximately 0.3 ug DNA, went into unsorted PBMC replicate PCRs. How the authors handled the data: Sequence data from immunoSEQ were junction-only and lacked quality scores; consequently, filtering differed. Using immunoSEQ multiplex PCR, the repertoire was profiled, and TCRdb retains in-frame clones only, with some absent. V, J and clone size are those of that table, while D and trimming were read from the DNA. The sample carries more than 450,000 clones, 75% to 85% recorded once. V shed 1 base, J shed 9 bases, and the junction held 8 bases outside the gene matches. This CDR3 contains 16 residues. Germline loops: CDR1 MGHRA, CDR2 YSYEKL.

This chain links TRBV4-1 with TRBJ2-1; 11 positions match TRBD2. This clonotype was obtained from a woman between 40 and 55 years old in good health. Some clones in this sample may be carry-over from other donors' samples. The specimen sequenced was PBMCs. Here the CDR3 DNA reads TGCGCCAGCAGCCAAGGACTAGCGGGAAGGTATAGTGAGCAGTTCTTC. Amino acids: CASSQGLAGRYSEQFF.